The 23 T cell receptor beta chains given below trace back to one sample, sequenced in a study of cytomegalovirus exposure and HLA in healthy donors. Profiled with immunoSEQ multiplex PCR; TCRdb holds only in-frame clones, not every one. The sample lists approximately 130,000 clones, 80% to 90% occurring once. Material: PBMCs. The receptors were gathered from a woman under 30 in good health and CMV-seronegative.

The rearrangement joins TRBV7-9 to TRBJ1-1; possible D gene TRBD1, 5 bases. Trimming removed 5 bases at V and 8 bases at J, with 15 bases between. The CDR3 has 13 amino acids. Germline-derived CDR1 and CDR2 are SEHNR and FQNEAQ (reference sequence). The CDR3 DNA sequence: TGTGCCAGCAGCCCACGCCCAGACAGCGAAGCTTTCTTT. Its translation is CASSPRPDSEAFF.

J is TRBJ2-7 and V is TRBV7-2, with 10 nucleotides matching TRBD2. Germline V gene lookup returns CDR1 SGHTA and CDR2 FQGNSA. J was trimmed by 5 bases and V by 1 base; bases with no gene match: 14. The CDR3 is 18 residues long. CDR3 in amino acids: CASSLVYVGASGSNEQYF. CDR3 DNA sequence: TGTGCCAGCAGCTTAGTCTACGTTGGGGCTAGCGGGAGTAACGAGCAGTACTTC.

CDR3 DNA: TGTGCCAGCAGCTTAGCGCTTCAGTCCTACGAGCAGTACTTC. Translated: CASSLALQSYEQYF. The chain links TRBV11-1 to TRBJ2-7; D unclear. The V gene's germline CDR1 is SGHAT and CDR2 FQDESV (reference sequence). The CDR3 contains 14 residues. The V gene lost 0 bases and the J gene lost 1 base, with 7 bases spanning the gap.

CDR3 residues: CASSITLTDLNTEAFF. The CDR3 coding sequence is TGTGCCAGCAGCATAACATTGACAGACTTGAACACTGAAGCTTTCTTT. This sequence joins TRBV5-6 and TRBJ1-1, with a weak D call TRBD1 (5 bases). CDR3 length: 16 residues. Trimming stripped 4 bases from V and 0 bases from J, with 16 bases between. Germline V CDR1 and CDR2: SGHDT, YYEEEE. The full variable domain, rest sourced from reference TRBV5-6 and TRBJ1-1, is DAGVTQSPTHLIKTRGQQVTLRCSPKSGHDTVSWYQQALGQGPQFIFQYYEEEERQRGNFPDRFSGHQFPNYSSELNVNALLLGDSALYLCASSITLTDLNTEAFFGQGTRLTVV.

The V and J genes are TRBV7-6 and TRBJ2-3; 9 positions agree with TRBD2. Germline loops: CDR1 SGHVS, CDR2 FNYEAQ. Losses at the gene ends were 3 bases for V and 0 bases for J; bases not matched to a gene: 7. This CDR3 has 17 residues. CDR3 loop: CASSFMPSGTSTDTQYF. The CDR3 nucleotides read TGTGCCAGCAGCTTTATGCCTAGCGGGACTAGCACAGATACGCAGTATTTT.

This rearrangement joins TRBV5-6 to TRBJ1-2; 8 nucleotides match TRBD1. The V and J ends lost 4 bases and 1 base, in that order; junction bases with no gene match: 6. In germline, CDR1 is SGHDT, CDR2 YYEEEE. The CDR3 sequence is 15 residues long. The CDR3, as DNA: TGTGCCAGCAGCCCCTTGGACAGGGATAACTATGGCTACACCTTC. This sequence encodes CASSPLDRDNYGYTF.

The genes are TRBV7-2 and TRBJ2-1, with D possibly matching TRBD2 (7 bases). CDR3 length equals 14 residues. Germline CDR1 is SGHTA and CDR2 is FQGNSA. Trimming cost V 6 bases and J 2 bases, with 11 bases left between them. CDR3 region: CASRTGRAYNEQFF. CDR3 nucleotides: TGTGCCAGCAGAACAGGGAGGGCCTACAATGAGCAGTTCTTC.

This clone came up a few times. The J gene is TRBJ2-1, the V gene TRBV4-2, with D perhaps TRBD1 (7 bases). The germline V and J ends were trimmed by 1 base and 3 bases, with 13 bases remaining between them. Germline V gene data show CDR1 as LGHNA and CDR2 as YNFKEQ. The CDR3 totals 16 residues. The CDR3 DNA sequence: TGTGCCAGCAGCCAAGCCAGGGGGGAGGTCTACAATGAGCAGTTCTTC. It specifies CASSQARGEVYNEQFF.

The chain has TRBV14 and TRBJ1-2, with D perhaps matching TRBD1 (5 bases). This CDR3 comprises 13 residues. Germline V gives CDR1 SGHDN, CDR2 FVKESK. Trimming removed 2 bases at V and 3 bases at J, with 7 bases between. The CDR3 sequence: CASSQRGDYGYTF. The CDR3 DNA is TGTGCCAGCAGCCAACGGGGGGACTATGGCTACACCTTC.

The V gene is TRBV27, the J gene TRBJ1-1, with D uncertain. This CDR3 has 14 amino acids. From germline, CDR1 is MNHEY and CDR2 SMNVEV (reference sequence). The V and J ends lost 5 bases and 5 bases respectively, with 15 bases between them. The DNA of the CDR3 is TGTGCCAGCAGTCCACTGCAAGCCGGGACTGAAGCTTTCTTT. Amino acid sequence: CASSPLQAGTEAFF.

This clone was counted once. V gene TRBV6-5 combines with J gene TRBJ1-4; perhaps TRBD1 as D (6 bases). V shed 0 bases and J shed 3 bases, with 8 bases lying between them. Germline V gene lookup returns CDR1 MNHEY and CDR2 SVGAGI. This CDR3 comprises 15 residues. As DNA, the CDR3 is TGTGCCAGCAGTTACTCCGGGGGGCCTAATGAAAAACTGTTTTTT. Protein sequence: CASSYSGGPNEKLFF.

The sample holds many counts of this clone. V and J are TRBV28 and TRBJ1-1, with TRBD1 matching 8 bases. The ends lost 6 bases at V and 3 bases at J; junction bases unmatched: 9. Germline CDR1 reads MDHEN; CDR2 reads SYDVKM. The CDR3 has 15 amino acids. The CDR3: CASRPFRGQDTEAFF. As DNA, the CDR3 is TGTGCCAGCAGGCCCTTCAGGGGGCAGGACACTGAAGCTTTCTTT.

The chain carries TRBV18 and TRBJ2-1, with a weak D call TRBD2 (5 bases). Trimming removed 3 bases at V and 0 bases at J, with 9 bases between. The CDR3 runs to 15 residues. Germline V gene lookup returns CDR1 KGHSH and CDR2 LQKENI. The CDR3 spells CASSPKRSSYNEQFF. The CDR3 DNA follows: TGTGCCAGCTCACCCAAGCGGAGCTCCTACAATGAGCAGTTCTTC.

This rearrangement joins TRBV4-1 to TRBJ1-4, with TRBD1 matching 9 bases. CDR3 length: 14 residues. CDR1 and CDR2 from the germline V gene are MGHRA and YSYEKL. J lost 8 bases, V lost 1 base, and 2 bases had no gene match. The CDR3 sequence is CASSQVGQGEKLFF. The CDR3 DNA reads as TGCGCCAGCAGCCAAGTGGGACAGGGAGAAAAACTGTTTTTT.

The CDR3 DNA is TGTGCCATCAGATCGGACAGGGAGGTCTATGGCTACACCTTC. This gives the protein CAIRSDREVYGYTF. This rearrangement joins TRBV10-3 to TRBJ1-2; 8 bases align to TRBD1. Per the germline V gene, CDR1 is ENHRY and CDR2 is SYGVKD. The CDR3 extends over 14 amino acids. Trimming at V came to 6 bases and at J to 4 bases, leaving 7 bases not matched to a gene.

The CDR3 loop reads CASSLWWRNDEQYF. CDR3 sequence (DNA): TGTGCCAGCAGTTTATGGTGGAGGAACGACGAGCAGTACTTC. This chain links TRBV28 with TRBJ2-7; weak D call: TRBD2 (5 bases). The CDR3 extends over 14 amino acids. CDR1 is MDHEN and CDR2 is SYDVKM in the germline V gene. Trimming took off 0 bases at V and 5 bases at J, with 11 bases between the two ends.

This chain uses TRBV28 with TRBJ2-1; maybe TRBD2 (6 bases). The V and J ends lost 8 bases and 3 bases respectively, with 11 bases between them. Germline CDR1 is MDHEN and CDR2 is SYDVKM. The CDR3 covers 13 residues. Here the CDR3 reads CASGGTGYNEQFF. The CDR3 region has the DNA TGTGCCAGCGGCGGGACGGGCTACAATGAGCAGTTCTTC.

This chain connects TRBV27 to TRBJ2-1; D not certain. The CDR3 contains 12 residues. Trimming took off 2 bases at V and 9 bases at J, with 8 bases between the two ends. Per the germline V gene, CDR1 is MNHEY and CDR2 is SMNVEV (reference sequence). CDR3 nucleotide sequence: TGTGCCAGCAGTTTAAGGTCGGGTGAGCAGTTCTTC. This sequence encodes CASSLRSGEQFF.

This sequence joins TRBV5-1 and TRBJ2-1; possibly TRBD2 for D (7 bases). This CDR3 spans 17 amino acids. Germline loops: CDR1 SGHRS, CDR2 YFSETQ. Trimming left V 0 bases short and J 4 bases short, with 17 bases between. CDR3: CASSLEVPGGLYNEQFF. The CDR3 DNA sequence: TGCGCCAGCAGCTTGGAGGTCCCGGGGGGCCTTTACAATGAGCAGTTCTTC.

This rearrangement joins TRBV27 to TRBJ2-7; D possibly corresponds to TRBD2 (6 bases). The germline V gene encodes CDR1 MNHEY and CDR2 SMNVEV (reference sequence). The CDR3 has 15 residues. V was cut by 4 bases and J by 8 bases, with 21 bases left in between. The CDR3 nucleotides are TGTGCCAGCAGTTCACCCTCAGGAGGGGAAAAGAAGCAGTACTTC. This gives the protein CASSSPSGGEKKQYF.

This chain joins TRBV10-3 and TRBJ1-3; D call uncertain. The length of the CDR3 is 14 residues. Germline values: CDR1 ENHRY, CDR2 SYGVKD. V lost 6 bases, J lost 0 bases, and 9 bases lay in between. In nucleotides, the CDR3 is TGTGCCATCAGCAACAGTGACTCTGGAAACACCATATATTTT. Its protein is CAISNSDSGNTIYF.

This clone has more than one count but fewer than ten. The CDR3 sequence is CASSVEAGLRNEQFF. The CDR3, as DNA: TGTGCCAGCAGCGTAGAAGCGGGACTCCGCAATGAGCAGTTCTTC. The J gene is TRBJ2-1, the V gene TRBV9, with 7 nucleotides matching TRBD2. Unmatched junction bases numbered 6, after V lost 0 bases and J lost 6 bases. This CDR3 region has 15 residues. Germline CDR1 and CDR2: SGDLS and YYNGEE.

J is TRBJ1-1 and V is TRBV4-3; 10 bases are a match to TRBD1. The V segment lost 4 bases and the J segment 1 base; nucleotides outside the gene matches: 3. Germline assignment: CDR1 LGHNA and CDR2 YSLEER. The CDR3 extends over 15 amino acids. DNA for the CDR3: TGCGCCAGCAGCCCTGGGACAGGGGCGAACACTGAAGCTTTCTTT. It translates to CASSPGTGANTEAFF.